The sequence of this T cell receptor (beta chain) was determined in a study of T-cell reconstitution after alpha-beta-depleted transplantation in children. This clonotype has a handful of counts. Trimming left V 2 bases short and J 4 bases short, with 12 bases between. The CDR3 contains 15 residues. Germline loops: CDR1 SGHTA, CDR2 FQGNSA. The authors prepared the TCRbeta library with unique molecular identifiers. From the PCR reads, TCRdb called clonotypes with MiXCR, one entry per CDR3 protein. The table shows fewer than 550,000 distinct CDR3 sequences, with roughly a tenth occurring only once. The sequence was obtained from a human donor who donated a stem cell graft to a child with acute myeloid leukemia. The rearrangement uses TRBV7-2 and TRBJ1-3; no definite D call. The starting material was PBMCs from the stem cell graft donor, obtained from the stem cell graft. DNA for the CDR3: TGTGCCAGCAGCTTATTTTGGTCGACCGGAAACACCATATATTTT. Translating it yields CASSLFWSTGNTIYF.